These 4 T cell receptor beta chains share one sample of origin, sequenced in a study of T cells and Merkel cell carcinoma outcomes. Sequencing used immunoSEQ multiplex PCR; TCRdb keeps in-frame clones, though not all of them. This table holds 2,000 or so clones, about 91% found once. Sequenced: tumor tissue from Merkel cell carcinoma. The receptors were sampled from a human donor with Merkel cell carcinoma.

About this clone: A junction boundary mismatches the germline segment, possibly from a read error. The chain is built from TRBV4-2 and TRBJ1-2; the match to TRBD1 covers 11 bases. The CDR3 is 15 amino acids. In germline, CDR1 is LGHNA, CDR2 YNFKEQ. Here the CDR3 reads CASSQRTGGASGYIF. CDR3 sequence (DNA): TGTGCCAGCAGCCAAAGGACAGGGGGCGCGAGTGGCTACATCTTC.

CDR3 amino acids: CASSFLGTEAFF. The CDR3 DNA reads as TGTGCCAGCAGCTTCCTAGGCACTGAAGCTTTCTTT. The V call is TRBV27, the J call TRBJ1-1, with no clear D. The CDR3 runs 12 residues. The V end was cut by 6 bases, the J end by 4 bases, with 9 bases between. Germline V CDR1 and CDR2: MNHEY, SMNVEV (reference sequence).

The J gene is TRBJ2-7, the V gene TRBV30; D possibly corresponds to TRBD2 (7 bases). In germline, CDR1 is GTSNPN, CDR2 SVGIG (reference sequence). The CDR3 sequence is 17 residues long. The V end was cut by 0 bases, the J end by 4 bases, with 22 bases between. The CDR3 coding sequence is TGTGCCTGGAGTGTAGGTGCGGGGGCTATAACTCTATACGAGCAGTACTTC. It is translated as CAWSVGAGAITLYEQYF.

V gene TRBV18 combines with J gene TRBJ2-3; D gene uncertain. Germline lookup yields CDR1 KGHSH and CDR2 LQKENI. Between the trimmed V and J ends, which lost 2 bases and 2 bases, there was a span of 8 bases. The CDR3 runs 14 residues. CDR3 sequence reads: CASSPSRNTDTQYF. In DNA, the CDR3 is TGTGCCAGCTCACCATCACGGAACACAGATACGCAGTATTTT.